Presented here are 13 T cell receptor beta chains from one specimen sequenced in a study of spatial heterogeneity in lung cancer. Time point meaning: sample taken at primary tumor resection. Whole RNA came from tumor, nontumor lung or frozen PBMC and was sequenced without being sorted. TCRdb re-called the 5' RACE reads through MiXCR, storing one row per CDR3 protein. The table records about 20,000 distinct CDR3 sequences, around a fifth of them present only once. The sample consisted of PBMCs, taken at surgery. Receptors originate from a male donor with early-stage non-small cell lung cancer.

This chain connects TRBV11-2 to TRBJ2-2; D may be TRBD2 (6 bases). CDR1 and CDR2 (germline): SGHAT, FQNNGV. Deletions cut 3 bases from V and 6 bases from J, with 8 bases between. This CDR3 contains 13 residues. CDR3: CASSFGGAGELFF. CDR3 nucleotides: TGTGCCAGCAGCTTCGGGGGTGCCGGGGAGCTGTTTTTT.

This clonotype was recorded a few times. In DNA form, the CDR3 reads TGTGCCAGCAGCTTAGCGACCGGGGGTAGCTCCTACAATGAGCAGTTCTTC. Its protein product is CASSLATGGSSYNEQFF. The V call is TRBV11-2, the J call TRBJ2-1; a weak D match, TRBD2 (6 bases). CDR3 size: 17 residues. CDR1 is SGHAT and CDR2 is FQNNGV in the germline V gene. V shed 1 base and J shed 0 bases, with 13 bases lying between them.

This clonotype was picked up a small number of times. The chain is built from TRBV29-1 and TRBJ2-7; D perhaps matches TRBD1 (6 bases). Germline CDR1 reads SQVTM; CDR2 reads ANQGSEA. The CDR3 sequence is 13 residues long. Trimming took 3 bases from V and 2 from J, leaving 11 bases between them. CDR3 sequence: CSVEDRQTYEQYF. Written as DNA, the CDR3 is TGCAGCGTTGAGGACAGACAAACCTACGAGCAGTACTTC.

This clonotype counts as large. DNA of the CDR3: TGTGCCAGCAGTTACTCGAGAAGCTCCGACTTGAACACTGAAGCTTTCTTT. Its translation: CASSYSRSSDLNTEAFF. V and J are TRBV6-5 and TRBJ1-1, with D uncertain. This CDR3 comprises 17 residues. The germline gives CDR1 MNHEY, CDR2 SVGAGI. V shed 0 bases and J shed 0 bases, with 14 bases lying between them.

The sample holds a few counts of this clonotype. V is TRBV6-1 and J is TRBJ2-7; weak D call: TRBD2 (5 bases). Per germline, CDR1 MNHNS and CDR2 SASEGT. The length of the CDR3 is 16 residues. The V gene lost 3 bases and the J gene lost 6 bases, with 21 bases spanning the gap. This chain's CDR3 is CASSDRTVLAVPEQYF. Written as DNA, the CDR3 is TGTGCCAGCAGTGACCGGACTGTGTTGGCTGTTCCCGAGCAGTACTTC.

This CDR3 is CASSLLRVNYGYTF. Written as DNA, the CDR3 is TGTGCCAGCAGCCTTCTCAGAGTAAACTATGGCTACACCTTC. The genes are TRBV6-2 or TRBV6-3 and TRBJ1-2; D is unresolved. Looked up from germline, CDR1 is MNHEY and CDR2 is SVGEGT. Between the trimmed V and J ends, which lost 6 bases and 2 bases, there was a span of 13 bases. The CDR3 contains 14 residues.

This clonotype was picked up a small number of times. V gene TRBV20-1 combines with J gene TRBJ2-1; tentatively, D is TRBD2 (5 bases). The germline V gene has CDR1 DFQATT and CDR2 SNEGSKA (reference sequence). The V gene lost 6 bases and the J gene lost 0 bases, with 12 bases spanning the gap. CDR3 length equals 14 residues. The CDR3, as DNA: TGCAGTGCCCTCAGCGGACTCTCCTACAATGAGCAGTTCTTC. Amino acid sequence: CSALSGLSYNEQFF.

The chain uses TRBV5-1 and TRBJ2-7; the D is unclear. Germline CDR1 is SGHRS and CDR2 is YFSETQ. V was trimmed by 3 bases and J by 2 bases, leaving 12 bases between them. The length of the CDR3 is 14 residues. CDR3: CASSSTPTTYEQYF. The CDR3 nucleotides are TGCGCCAGCAGCTCGACACCAACAACCTACGAGCAGTACTTC. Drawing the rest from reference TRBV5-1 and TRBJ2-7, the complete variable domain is KAGVTQTPRYLIKTRGQQVTLSCSPISGHRSVSWYQQTPGQGLQFLFEYFSETQRNKGNFPGRFSGRQFSNSRSEMNVSTLELGDSALYLCASSSTPTTYEQYFGPGTRLTVT.

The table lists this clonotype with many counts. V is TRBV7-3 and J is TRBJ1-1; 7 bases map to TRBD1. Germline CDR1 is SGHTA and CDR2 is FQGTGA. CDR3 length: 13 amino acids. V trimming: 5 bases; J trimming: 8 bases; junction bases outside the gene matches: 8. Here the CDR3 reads CASSPDRDSEAFF. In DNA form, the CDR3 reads TGTGCCAGCAGCCCAGACCGGGACAGCGAAGCTTTCTTT.

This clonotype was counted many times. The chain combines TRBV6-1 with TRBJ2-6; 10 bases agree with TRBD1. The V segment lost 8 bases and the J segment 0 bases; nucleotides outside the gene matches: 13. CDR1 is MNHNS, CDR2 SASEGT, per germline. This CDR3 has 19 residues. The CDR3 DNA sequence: TGTGCCAGCGGAACACCCGGGACAGGGGTTAGCTCTGGGGCCAACGTCCTGACTTTC. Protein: CASGTPGTGVSSGANVLTF.

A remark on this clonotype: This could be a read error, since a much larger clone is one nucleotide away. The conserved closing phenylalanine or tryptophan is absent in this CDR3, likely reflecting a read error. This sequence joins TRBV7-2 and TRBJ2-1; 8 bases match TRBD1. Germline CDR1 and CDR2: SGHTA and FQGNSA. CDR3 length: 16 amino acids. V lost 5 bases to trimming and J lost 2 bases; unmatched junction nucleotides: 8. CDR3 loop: CASSTQGALTYNEQFI. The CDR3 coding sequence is TGTGCCAGCAGCACTCAGGGGGCGCTGACCTACAATGAGCAGTTCATC.

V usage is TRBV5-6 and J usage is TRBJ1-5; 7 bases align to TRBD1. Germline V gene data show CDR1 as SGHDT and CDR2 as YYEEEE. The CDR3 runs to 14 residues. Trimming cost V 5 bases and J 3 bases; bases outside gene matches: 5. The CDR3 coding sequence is TGTGCCAGCAGTACCCAGGGGGACAATCAGCCCCAGCATTTT. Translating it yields CASSTQGDNQPQHF.

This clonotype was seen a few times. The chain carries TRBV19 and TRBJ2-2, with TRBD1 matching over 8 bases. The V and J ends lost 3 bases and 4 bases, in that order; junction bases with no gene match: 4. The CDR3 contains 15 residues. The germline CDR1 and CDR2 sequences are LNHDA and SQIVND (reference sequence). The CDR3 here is CASSIQGAVTGELFF. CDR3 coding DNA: TGTGCCAGTAGTATCCAGGGGGCGGTCACCGGGGAGCTGTTTTTT.